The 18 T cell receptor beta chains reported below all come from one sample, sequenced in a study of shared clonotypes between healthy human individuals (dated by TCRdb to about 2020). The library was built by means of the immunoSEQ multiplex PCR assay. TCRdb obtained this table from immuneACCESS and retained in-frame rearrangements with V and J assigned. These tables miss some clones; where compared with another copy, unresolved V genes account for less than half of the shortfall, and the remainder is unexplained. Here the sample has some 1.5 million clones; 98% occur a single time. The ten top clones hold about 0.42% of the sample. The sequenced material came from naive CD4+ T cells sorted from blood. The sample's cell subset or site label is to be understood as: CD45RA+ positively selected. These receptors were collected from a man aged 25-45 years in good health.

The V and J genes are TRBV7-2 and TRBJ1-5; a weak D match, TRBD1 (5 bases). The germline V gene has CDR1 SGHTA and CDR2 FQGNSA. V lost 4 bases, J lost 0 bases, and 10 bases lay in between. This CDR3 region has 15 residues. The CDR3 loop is CASSSKTASNQPQHF. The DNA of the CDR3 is TGTGCCAGCAGCTCGAAGACAGCTAGCAATCAGCCCCAGCATTTT. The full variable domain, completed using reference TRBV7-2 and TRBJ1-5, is GAGVSQSPSNKVTEKGKDVELRCDPISGHTALYWYRQSLGQGLEFLIYFQGNSAPDKSGLPSDRFSAERTGGSVSTLTIQRTQQEDSAVYLCASSSKTASNQPQHFGDGTRLSIL.

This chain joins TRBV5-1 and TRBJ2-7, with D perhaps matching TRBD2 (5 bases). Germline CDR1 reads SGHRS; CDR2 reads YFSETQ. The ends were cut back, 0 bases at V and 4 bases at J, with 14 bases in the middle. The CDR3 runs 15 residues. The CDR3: CASSLEGSKIYEQYF. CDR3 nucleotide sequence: TGCGCCAGCAGCTTGGAAGGGAGTAAGATTTACGAGCAGTACTTC. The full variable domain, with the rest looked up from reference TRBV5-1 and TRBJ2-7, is KAGVTQTPRYLIKTRGQQVTLSCSPISGHRSVSWYQQTPGQGLQFLFEYFSETQRNKGNFPGRFSGRQFSNSRSEMNVSTLELGDSALYLCASSLEGSKIYEQYFGPGTRLTVT.

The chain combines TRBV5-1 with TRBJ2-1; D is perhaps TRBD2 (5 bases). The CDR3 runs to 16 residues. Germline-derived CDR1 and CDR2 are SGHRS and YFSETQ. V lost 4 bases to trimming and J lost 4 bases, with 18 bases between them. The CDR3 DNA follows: TGCGCCAGCAGCCGGGGTGGCACTCCGAAGTACAATGAGCAGTTCTTC. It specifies CASSRGGTPKYNEQFF.

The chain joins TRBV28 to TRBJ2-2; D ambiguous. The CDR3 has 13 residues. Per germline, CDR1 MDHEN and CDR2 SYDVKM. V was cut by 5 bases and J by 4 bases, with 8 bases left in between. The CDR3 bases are TGTGCCAGCAGTCCCTGGCCCACCGGGGAGCTGTTTTTT. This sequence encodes CASSPWPTGELFF.

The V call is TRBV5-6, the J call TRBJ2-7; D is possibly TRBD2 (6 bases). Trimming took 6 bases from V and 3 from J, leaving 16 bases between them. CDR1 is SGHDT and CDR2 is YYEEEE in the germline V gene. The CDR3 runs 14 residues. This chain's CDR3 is CASTLERGLYEQYF. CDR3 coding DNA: TGTGCCAGCACCTTAGAAAGGGGACTCTACGAGCAGTACTTC.

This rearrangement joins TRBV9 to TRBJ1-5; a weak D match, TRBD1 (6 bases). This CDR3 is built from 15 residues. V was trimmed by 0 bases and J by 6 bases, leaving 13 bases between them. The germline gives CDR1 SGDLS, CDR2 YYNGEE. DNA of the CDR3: TGTGCCAGCAGCGTAGGAGGGGGTTCGGGTCAGCCCCAGCATTTT. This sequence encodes CASSVGGGSGQPQHF.

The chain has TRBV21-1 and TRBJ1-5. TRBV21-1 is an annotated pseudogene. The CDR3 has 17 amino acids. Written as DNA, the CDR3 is TGTGCCAGCAGCAAAAAAGGGCAGGTACATAGCAATCAGCCCCAGCATTTT. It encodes CASSKKGQVHSNQPQHF.

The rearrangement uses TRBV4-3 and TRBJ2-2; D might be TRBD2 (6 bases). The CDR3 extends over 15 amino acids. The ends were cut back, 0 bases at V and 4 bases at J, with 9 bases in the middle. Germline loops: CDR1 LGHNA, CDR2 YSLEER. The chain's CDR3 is CASSQETRSTGELFF. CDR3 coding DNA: TGCGCCAGCAGCCAAGAGACTAGAAGCACCGGGGAGCTGTTTTTT.

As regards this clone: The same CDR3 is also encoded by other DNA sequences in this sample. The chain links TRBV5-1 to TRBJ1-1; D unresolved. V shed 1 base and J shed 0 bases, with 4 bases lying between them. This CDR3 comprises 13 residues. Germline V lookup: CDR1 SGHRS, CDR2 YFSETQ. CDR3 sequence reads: CASSLQLNTEAFF. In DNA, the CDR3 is TGCGCCAGCAGCTTGCAGCTGAACACTGAAGCTTTCTTT.

CDR3 bases: TGTGCCAGCAGCTTATTGGTCCCAGGGAGCTCCTACAATGAGCAGTTCTTC. Translation gives CASSLLVPGSSYNEQFF. The gene calls are TRBV7-9 and TRBJ2-1; D is tentatively TRBD1 or TRBD2 (5 bases each). Germline V gives CDR1 SEHNR, CDR2 FQNEAQ (reference sequence). V lost 2 bases to trimming and J lost 0 bases, with 14 bases between them. This CDR3 is 17 amino acids long.

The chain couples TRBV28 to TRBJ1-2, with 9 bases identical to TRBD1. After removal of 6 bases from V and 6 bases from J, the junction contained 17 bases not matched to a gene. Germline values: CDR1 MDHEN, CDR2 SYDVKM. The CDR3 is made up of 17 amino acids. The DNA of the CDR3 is TGTGCCAGCAGGACGAAGTTGTGGGGACAGGGAATTCATGGCTACACCTTC. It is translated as CASRTKLWGQGIHGYTF.

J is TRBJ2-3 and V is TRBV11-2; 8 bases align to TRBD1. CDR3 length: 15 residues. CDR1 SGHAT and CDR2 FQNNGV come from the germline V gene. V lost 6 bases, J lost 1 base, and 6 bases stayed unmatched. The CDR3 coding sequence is TGTGCCAGCAGGTCCAGGGGGCGAGGCACAGATACGCAGTATTTT. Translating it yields CASRSRGRGTDTQYF.

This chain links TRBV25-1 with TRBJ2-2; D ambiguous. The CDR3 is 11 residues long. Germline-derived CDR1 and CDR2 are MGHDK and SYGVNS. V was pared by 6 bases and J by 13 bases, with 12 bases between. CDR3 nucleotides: TGTGCCAGCAGGACGGAACACCGGCTGTTTTTT. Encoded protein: CASRTEHRLFF.

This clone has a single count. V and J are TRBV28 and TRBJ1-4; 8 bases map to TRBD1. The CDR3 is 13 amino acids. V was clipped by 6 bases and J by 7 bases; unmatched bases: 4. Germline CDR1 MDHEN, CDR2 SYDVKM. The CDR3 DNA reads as TGTGCCAGCAGGCCGACAGGGGTTGAAAAACTGTTTTTT. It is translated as CASRPTGVEKLFF. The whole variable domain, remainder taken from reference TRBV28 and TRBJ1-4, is DVKVTQSSRYLVKRTGEKVFLECVQDMDHENMFWYRQDPGLGLRLIYFSYDVKMKEKGDIPEGYSVSREKKERFSLILESASTNQTSMYLCASRPTGVEKLFFGSGTQLSVL.

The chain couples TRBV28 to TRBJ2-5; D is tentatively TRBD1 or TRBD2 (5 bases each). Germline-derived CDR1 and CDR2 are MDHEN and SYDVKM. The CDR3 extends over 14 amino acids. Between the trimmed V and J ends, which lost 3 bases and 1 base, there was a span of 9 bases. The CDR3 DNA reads TGTGCCAGCAGTTTGGATGGGACCCAAGAGACCCAGTACTTC. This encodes CASSLDGTQETQYF.

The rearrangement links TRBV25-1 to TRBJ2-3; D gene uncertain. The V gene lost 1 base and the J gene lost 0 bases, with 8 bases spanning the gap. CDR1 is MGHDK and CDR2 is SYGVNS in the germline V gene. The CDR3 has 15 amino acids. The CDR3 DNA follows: TGTGCCAGCAGTGAATCGGTCAGTAGCACAGATACGCAGTATTTT. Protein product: CASSESVSSTDTQYF.

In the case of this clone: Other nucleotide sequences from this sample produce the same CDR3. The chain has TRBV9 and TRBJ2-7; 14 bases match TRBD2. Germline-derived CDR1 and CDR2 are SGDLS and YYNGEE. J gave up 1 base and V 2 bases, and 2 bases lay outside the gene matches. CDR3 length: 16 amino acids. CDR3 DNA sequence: TGTGCCAGCAGCGTGGGACTAGCGGGAGAATCCTACGAGCAGTACTTC. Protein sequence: CASSVGLAGESYEQYF.

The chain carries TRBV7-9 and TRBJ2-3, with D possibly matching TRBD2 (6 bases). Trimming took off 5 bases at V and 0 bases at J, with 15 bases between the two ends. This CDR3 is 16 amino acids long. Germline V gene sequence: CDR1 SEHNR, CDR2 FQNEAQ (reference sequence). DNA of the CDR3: TGTGCCAGCAGCCCACTACGGGAGACGAGCACAGATACGCAGTATTTT. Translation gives CASSPLRETSTDTQYF.